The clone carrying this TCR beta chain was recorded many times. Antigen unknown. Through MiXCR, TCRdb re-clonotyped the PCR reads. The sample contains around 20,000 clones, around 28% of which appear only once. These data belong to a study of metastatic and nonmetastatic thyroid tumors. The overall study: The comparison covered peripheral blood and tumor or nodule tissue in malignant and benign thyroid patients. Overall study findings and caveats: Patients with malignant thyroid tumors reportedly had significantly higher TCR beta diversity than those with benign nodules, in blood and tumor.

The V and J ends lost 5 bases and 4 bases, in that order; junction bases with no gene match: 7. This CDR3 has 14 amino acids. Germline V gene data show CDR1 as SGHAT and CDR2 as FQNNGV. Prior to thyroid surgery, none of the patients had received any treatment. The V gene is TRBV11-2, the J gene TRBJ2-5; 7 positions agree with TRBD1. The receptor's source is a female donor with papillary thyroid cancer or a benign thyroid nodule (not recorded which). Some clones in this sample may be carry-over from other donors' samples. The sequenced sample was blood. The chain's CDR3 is CASSKGAGGETQYF. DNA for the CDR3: TGTGCCAGCAGCAAGGGGGCAGGAGGAGAGACCCAGTACTTC.